This T cell receptor (beta chain) stems from a study of T cell repertoires in cytomegalovirus infection. Across the whole study: Use of recently identified HLA-C-restricted and well-studied HLA-B-restricted CMV epitopes was part of the study. Indications of both CMV infection and matching HLA type were provided by public TCR beta signatures. Points from the study as a whole: The cumulative frequency of public TCR beta families distinguished individuals who carried CMV together with the relevant HLA. Dominant in the ex vivo response were TCR beta clonotypes restricted by HLA-C and specific for CMV.

With 4 bases clipped from V and 0 bases from J, the junction kept 9 bases outside the gene matches. Germline values: CDR1 SGHTA, CDR2 FQGNSA. This CDR3 spans 18 amino acids. TCRdb reanalysed the reads using MiXCR and keeps one entry per CDR3 protein. The table has approximately 990,000 distinct CDR3 sequences, under 40% seen once. In its sample, this clonotype was seen many times. Its specificity is unknown. This receptor was obtained from a human donor in good health (CMV status not recorded). Some clones in this sample may be carry-over from other donors' samples. The chain couples TRBV7-2 to TRBJ2-1; TRBD2 matches 10 bases. This specimen was cultured CD8+ T cells from PBMCs, taken from culture after CMV antigen stimulation. CDR3 amino acids: CASSSVLAGELSYNEQFF. The DNA of the CDR3 is TGTGCCAGCAGCTCAGTTCTAGCGGGGGAACTCTCCTACAATGAGCAGTTCTTC. The full variable domain, rest sourced from reference TRBV7-2 and TRBJ2-1, is GAGVSQSPSNKVTEKGKDVELRCDPISGHTALYWYRQSLGQGLEFLIYFQGNSAPDKSGLPSDRFSAERTGGSVSTLTIQRTQQEDSAVYLCASSSVLAGELSYNEQFFGPGTRLTVL.